Reported below is one T cell receptor (beta chain). These data originate in a study of blood T cell repertoires in COVID-19. Study-level information: T cells, B-cell-depleted T cells, or PBMCs provided the cDNA or gDNA that served as material.

Germline V gene sequence: CDR1 MNHEY, CDR2 SVGAGI. This CDR3 has 14 residues. V was clipped by 4 bases and J by 6 bases; unmatched bases: 4. Assignment of participants to cohorts was predicated upon participant-reported clinical history. Profiled with immunoSEQ multiplex PCR; TCRdb holds only in-frame clones, not every one. The sample holds roughly 130,000 clones; about four fifths are singletons and the top ten take more than 3%. The genes are TRBV6-5 and TRBJ2-2, with 8 bases matching TRBD2. The TCR comes from a woman aged 45-60 years with acute COVID-19. Sequencing input: PBMCs or T cells enriched from blood (not recorded which). CDR3 DNA: TGTGCCAGCAGTTCAGCGGGAGAAGCCGGGGAGCTGTTTTTT. It encodes CASSSAGEAGELFF.